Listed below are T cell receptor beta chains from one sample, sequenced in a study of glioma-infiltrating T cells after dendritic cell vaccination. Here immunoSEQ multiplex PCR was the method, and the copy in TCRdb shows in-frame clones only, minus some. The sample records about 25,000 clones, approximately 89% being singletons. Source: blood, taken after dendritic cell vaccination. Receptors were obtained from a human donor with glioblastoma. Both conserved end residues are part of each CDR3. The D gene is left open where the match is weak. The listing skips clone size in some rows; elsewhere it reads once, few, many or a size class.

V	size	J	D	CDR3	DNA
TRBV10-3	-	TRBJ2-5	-	CAISERAGVETQYF	TGTGCCATCAGTGAGAGGGCAGGGGTGGAGACCCAGTACTTC
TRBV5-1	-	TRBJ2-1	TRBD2	CASSLTAGGNEQFF	TGCGCCAGCAGCTTAACGGCGGGGGGTAATGAGCAGTTCTTC
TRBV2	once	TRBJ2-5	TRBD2	CASSEKAGGYF	TGTGCCAGCAGTGAAAAGGCGGGGGGGTACTTC
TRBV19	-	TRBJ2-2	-	CASIPMGGENTGELFF	TGTGCCAGTATCCCGATGGGCGGGGAGAACACCGGGGAGCTGTTTTTT
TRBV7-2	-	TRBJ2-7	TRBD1	CASSSRGRQAYEQYF	TGTGCCAGCAGCTCCAGGGGGCGCCAAGCCTACGAGCAGTACTTC
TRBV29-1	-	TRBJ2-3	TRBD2	CSVGGLGSGGSPDTQYF	TGCAGCGTTGGGGGCCTGGGAAGCGGGGGGAGCCCAGATACGCAGTATTTT
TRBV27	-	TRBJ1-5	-	CASSLAGNSNQPQHF	TGTGCCAGCAGTTTGGCCGGGAATAGCAATCAGCCCCAGCATTTT
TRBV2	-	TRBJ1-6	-	CASAQGNMAGSPLHF	TGTGCCAGCGCACAGGGAAACATGGCCGGCTCACCCCTCCACTTT
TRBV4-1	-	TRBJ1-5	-	CASSQGPSNQPQHF	TGCGCCAGCAGCCAAGGGCCGAGCAATCAGCCCCAGCATTTT
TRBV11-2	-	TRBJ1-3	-	CASSSDRLSGNTIYF	TGTGCCAGCAGCTCTGACAGGCTCTCTGGAAACACCATATATTTT
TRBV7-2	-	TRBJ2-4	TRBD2	CASSLWSSGGLAKNIQYF	TGTGCCAGCAGCTTATGGTCTAGCGGGGGTCTAGCCAAAAACATTCAGTACTTC
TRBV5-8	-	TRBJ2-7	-	CASRTKQGQYF	TGTGCCAGCAGGACTAAACAGGGGCAGTACTTC
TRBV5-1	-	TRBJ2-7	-	CASSETSGWEQYF	TGCGCCAGCAGCGAGACTAGTGGCTGGGAGCAGTACTTC